This entry describes one T cell receptor (beta chain). As yet, its antigen is unknown. This sample was included in a study of T cells after yellow fever vaccination. Points from the study as a whole: When the response was secondary, it was weaker but reached its peak faster, day 5 versus 15. Most clones from primary vaccination were detected again post-booster (approximately 96% CD4, 88% CD8).

For TCR, cDNA came from 5'RACE template switching, which added a universal primer site and UMIs. Via MiXCR, TCRdb re-called the 5' RACE reads, giving one row per CDR3 protein. The repertoire holds 350,000 to 550,000 distinct CDR3 sequences, with roughly a sixth as singletons. This specimen was PBMCs, taken before the yellow fever booster vaccination. The TCR sequence derives from a man between 18 and 35 years old who received the YFV17D yellow fever vaccine.

The CDR3 reads CASSPLPRLVQETQYF. For the CDR3, the DNA is TGTGCCAGCAGCCCCCTGCCCCGCCTGGTACAAGAGACCCAGTACTTC. The V call is TRBV7-7, the J call TRBJ2-5, with unresolved D. The CDR3 is made up of 16 amino acids. Germline V gene data show CDR1 as SSHAT and CDR2 as FNYEAQ (reference sequence). V lost 5 bases and J lost 2, with 18 bases in between.